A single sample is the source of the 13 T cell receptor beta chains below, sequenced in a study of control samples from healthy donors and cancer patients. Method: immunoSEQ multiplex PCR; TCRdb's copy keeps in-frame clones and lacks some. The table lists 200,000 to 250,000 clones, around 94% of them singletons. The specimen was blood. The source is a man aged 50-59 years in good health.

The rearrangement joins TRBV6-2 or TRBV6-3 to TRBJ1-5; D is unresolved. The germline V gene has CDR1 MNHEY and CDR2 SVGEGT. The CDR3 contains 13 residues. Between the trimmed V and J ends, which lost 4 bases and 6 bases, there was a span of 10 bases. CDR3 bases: TGTGCCAGCAGTTGGAGTAACCGTCAGCCCCAGCATTTT. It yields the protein CASSWSNRQPQHF.

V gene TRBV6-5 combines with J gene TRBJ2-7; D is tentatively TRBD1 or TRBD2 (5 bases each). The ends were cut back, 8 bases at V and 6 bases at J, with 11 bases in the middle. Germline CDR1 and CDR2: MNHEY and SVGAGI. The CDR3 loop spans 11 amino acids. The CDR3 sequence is CASRQGREQYF. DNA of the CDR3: TGTGCCAGCCGGCAGGGACGCGAGCAGTACTTC.

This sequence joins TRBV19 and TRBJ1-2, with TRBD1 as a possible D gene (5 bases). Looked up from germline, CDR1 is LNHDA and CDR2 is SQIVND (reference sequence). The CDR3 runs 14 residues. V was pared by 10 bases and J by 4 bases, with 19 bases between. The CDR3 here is CATRGAGQTYGYTF. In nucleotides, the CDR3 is TGTGCCACCCGCGGGGCAGGGCAGACCTATGGCTACACCTTC.

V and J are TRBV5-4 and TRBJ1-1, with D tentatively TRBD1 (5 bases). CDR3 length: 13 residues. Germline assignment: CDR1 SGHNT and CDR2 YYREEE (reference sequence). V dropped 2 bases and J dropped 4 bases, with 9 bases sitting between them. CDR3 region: CASSFNGGTEAFF. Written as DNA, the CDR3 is TGTGCCAGCAGCTTCAATGGGGGCACTGAAGCTTTCTTT.

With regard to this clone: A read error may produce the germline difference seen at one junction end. The CDR3 spells CASKLGVSSGNTVYF. CDR3 nucleotides: TGTGCCAGCAAGCTGGGCGTGAGCTCTGGAAACACCGTATATTTT. The chain joins TRBV6-5 to TRBJ1-3; D gene ambiguous. This CDR3 comprises 15 residues. Looked up from germline, CDR1 is MNHEY and CDR2 is SVGAGI.

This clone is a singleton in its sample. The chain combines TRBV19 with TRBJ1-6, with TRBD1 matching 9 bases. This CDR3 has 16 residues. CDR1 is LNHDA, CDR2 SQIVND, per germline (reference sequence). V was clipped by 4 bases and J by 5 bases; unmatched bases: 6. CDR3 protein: CASSTSWTGDNSPLHF. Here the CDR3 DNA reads TGTGCCAGTAGTACTTCTTGGACAGGGGATAATTCACCCCTCCACTTT.

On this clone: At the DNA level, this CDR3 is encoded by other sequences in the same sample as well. CDR3 protein: CASSTGQGDGYTF. The CDR3 DNA reads as TGCGCCAGCAGCACCGGACAGGGCGATGGCTACACCTTC. The chain couples TRBV5-1 to TRBJ1-2; TRBD1 matches at 8 bases. This CDR3 contains 13 residues. CDR1 is SGHRS, CDR2 YFSETQ, per germline. V trimming: 4 bases; J trimming: 6 bases; junction bases outside the gene matches: 5.

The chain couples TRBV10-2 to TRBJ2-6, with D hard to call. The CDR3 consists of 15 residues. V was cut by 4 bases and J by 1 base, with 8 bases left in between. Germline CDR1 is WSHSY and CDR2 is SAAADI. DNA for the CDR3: TGCGCCAGCAGTGTAATTGGTTCTGGGGCCAACGTCCTGACTTTC. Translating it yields CASSVIGSGANVLTF.

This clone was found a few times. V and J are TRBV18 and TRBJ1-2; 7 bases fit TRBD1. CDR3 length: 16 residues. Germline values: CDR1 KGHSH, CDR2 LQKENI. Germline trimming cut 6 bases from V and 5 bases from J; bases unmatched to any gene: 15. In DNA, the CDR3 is TGTGCCAGCTCCCCTGGACAGGATCTCGACCGTTATGGCTACACCTTC. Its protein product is CASSPGQDLDRYGYTF.

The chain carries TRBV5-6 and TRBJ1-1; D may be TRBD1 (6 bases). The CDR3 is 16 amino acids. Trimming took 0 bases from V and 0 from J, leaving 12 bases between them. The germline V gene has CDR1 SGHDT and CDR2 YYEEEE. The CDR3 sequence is CASSLAGTSVNTEAFF. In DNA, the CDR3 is TGTGCCAGCAGCTTGGCCGGGACAAGCGTGAACACTGAAGCTTTCTTT. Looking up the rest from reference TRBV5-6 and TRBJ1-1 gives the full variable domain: DAGVTQSPTHLIKTRGQQVTLRCSPKSGHDTVSWYQQALGQGPQFIFQYYEEEERQRGNFPDRFSGHQFPNYSSELNVNALLLGDSALYLCASSLAGTSVNTEAFFGQGTRLTVV.

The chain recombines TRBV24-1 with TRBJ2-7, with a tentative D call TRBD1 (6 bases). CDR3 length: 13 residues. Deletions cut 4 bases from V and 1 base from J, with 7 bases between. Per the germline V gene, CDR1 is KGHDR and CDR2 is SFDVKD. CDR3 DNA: TGTGCCACCAGTGAAGGACAGTCCTACGAGCAGTACTTC. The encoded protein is CATSEGQSYEQYF.

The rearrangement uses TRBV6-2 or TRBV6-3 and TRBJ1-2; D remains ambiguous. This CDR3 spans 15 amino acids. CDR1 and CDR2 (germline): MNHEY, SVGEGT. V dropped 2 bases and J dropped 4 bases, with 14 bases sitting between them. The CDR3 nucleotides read TGTGCCAGCAGTTACGGGCCCCAAGGGAGCTATGGCTACACCTTC. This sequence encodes CASSYGPQGSYGYTF.

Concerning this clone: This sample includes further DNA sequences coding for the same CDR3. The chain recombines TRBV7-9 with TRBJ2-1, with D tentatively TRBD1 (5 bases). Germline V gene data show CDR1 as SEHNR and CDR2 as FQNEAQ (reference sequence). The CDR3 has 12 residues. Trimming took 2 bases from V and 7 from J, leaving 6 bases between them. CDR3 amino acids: CASSLQGNEQFF. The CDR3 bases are TGTGCCAGCAGCTTACAGGGTAATGAGCAGTTCTTC.